This T cell receptor beta chain is from a study of cytomegalovirus exposure and HLA in healthy donors listed by TCRdb under 2017. At the level of the whole study: The 666 repertoires of the first cohort and the 110 or so validation repertoires were produced on the same platform, according to a later analysis. The study was designed to test whether signatures of past pathogen exposure could be identified by cataloging public T cell receptors. A separate validation cohort of roughly 110 different subjects was used in addition to the roughly 700-subject first cohort. The study combined high-throughput TCR immunosequencing, statistical association of individual TCRs with disease status, and machine learning to predict cytomegalovirus infection status. What the work shows at the level of the full study, not this receptor alone: Of the cluster scores, 85% to 95% were above 0 in a later analysis, which found that TCRs clustered in the first cohort also tended to co-occur in the approximately 130 validation repertoires. Most TCR sequences were seen in very few donors, while some public TCRs were found in many individuals. According to the authors, the approach could potentially be generalized to other disease states and immunological phenotypes. All 110 or so repertoires were used to score co-occurrence in the validation cohort in a later analysis, because that analysis had no HLA typing for the cohort. The classifier was reported to diagnose cytomegalovirus status with high specificity and sensitivity in both the original and validation cohorts. In vitro tests confirmed that a few of the cytomegalovirus-associated TCR beta chains recognize cytomegalovirus antigens. In the study, around 160 TCR beta chains were listed as associated with cytomegalovirus.

Taken from the germline V gene, the CDR1 and CDR2 loops are SGHRS and YFSETQ. The CDR3 runs 15 residues from the cysteine to the phenylalanine. The sequence is cut down to CDR3 DNA, 45 bases in frame from base 1. Relative to germline, V is 0 bases shorter and J is 4 bases shorter, with 13 bases between their ends. Donors formed part of the validation cohort, which comprised 95 to 150 subjects and was distinct from the first cohort of some 700 subjects. About this clone itself: Its antigen is unknown. Base qualities are not recorded, but no much larger clone differs from it by a single base.

The library was generated by the immunoSEQ multiplex PCR assay. The published analysis was carried out like this. To diagnose cytomegalovirus status from the catalog of TCR beta chain sequences, a statistical classification framework was built. TCRdb limited this immuneACCESS table to in-frame rearrangements with V and J called. A share of clones is missing; checked studies link under half to unresolved V genes, and the rest is unexplained. V and J calls plus clone size are reproduced from that table; the DNA served to infer D and trimming. This sample holds some 50,000 clones; approximately 95% were observed only once. The ten largest clones add up to roughly 5.8% of the sample.

The receptor comes from a woman aged 18-29 years in good health and CMV-seronegative. The sample consisted of PBMCs. The sequence links TRBV5-1 to TRBJ1-1; no confident D gene assignment can be made. The sequenced DNA is TGCGCCAGCAGCTTGGTGGTCTGGGAGGGCACTGAAGCTTTCTTT. It translates as CASSLVVWEGTEAFF.